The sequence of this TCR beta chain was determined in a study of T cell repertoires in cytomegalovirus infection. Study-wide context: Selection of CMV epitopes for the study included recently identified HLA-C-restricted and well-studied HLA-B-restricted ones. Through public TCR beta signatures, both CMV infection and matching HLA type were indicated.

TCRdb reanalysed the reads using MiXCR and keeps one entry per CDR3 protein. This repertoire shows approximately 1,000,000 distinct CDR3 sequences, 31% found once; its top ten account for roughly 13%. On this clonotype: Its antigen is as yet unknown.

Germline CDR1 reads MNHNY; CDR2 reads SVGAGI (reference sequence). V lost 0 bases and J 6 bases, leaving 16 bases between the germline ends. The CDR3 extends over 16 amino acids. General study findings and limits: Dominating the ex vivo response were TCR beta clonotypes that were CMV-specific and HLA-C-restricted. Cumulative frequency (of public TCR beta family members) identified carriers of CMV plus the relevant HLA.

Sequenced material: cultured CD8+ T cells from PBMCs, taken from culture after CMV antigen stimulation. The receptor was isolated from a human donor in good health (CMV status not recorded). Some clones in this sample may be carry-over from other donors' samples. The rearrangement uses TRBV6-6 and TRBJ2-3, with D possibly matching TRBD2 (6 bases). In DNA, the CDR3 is TGTGCCAGCAGTTACTCGGAGGGGTTGGCGACGGATACGCAGTATTTT. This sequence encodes CASSYSEGLATDTQYF.